One sample yielded the 26 T cell receptor beta chains listed below, sequenced in a study of shared clonotypes between healthy human individuals. TCRdb's copy holds only in-frame clones and misses some; the assay was immunoSEQ multiplex PCR. The table shows around 940,000 clones, with over 60% occurring only once. What was sequenced was memory CD4+ T cells sorted from blood. Subset: CD45RA-negative fraction. Every receptor here comes from a man between 18 and 35 years old in good health.

The chain has TRBV6-9 and TRBJ2-2; D is unclear. V was trimmed by 3 bases and J by 2 bases, leaving 22 bases between them. Germline CDR1 is MNHGY and CDR2 is SVAAGI. This CDR3 is built from 19 residues. CDR3 sequence reads: CASSYNTPSDGRNTGELFF. CDR3 DNA sequence: TGTGCCAGCAGTTACAACACCCCTTCGGACGGTAGAAACACCGGGGAGCTGTTTTTT.

This rearrangement joins TRBV12-5 to TRBJ2-2; no firm D call. Germline values: CDR1 LGHNT, CDR2 FRNRAP. This CDR3 has 12 amino acids. V lost 1 base and J 6 bases, leaving 3 bases between the germline ends. CDR3 protein: CASGLGAGELFF. CDR3 sequence (DNA): TGTGCTAGTGGTTTGGGAGCCGGGGAGCTGTTTTTT.

This clone was seen only a few times. Other nucleotide sequences in the sample specify the same CDR3. The chain couples TRBV7-2 to TRBJ2-1, with D unresolved. V gave up 3 bases and J gave up 6 bases, with 6 bases separating them. Germline V gene lookup returns CDR1 SGHTA and CDR2 FQGNSA. This CDR3 spans 12 amino acids. The CDR3 nucleotides are TGTGCCAGCAGCTTGGCGTTCAATGAGCAGTTCTTC. It translates to CASSLAFNEQFF.

There are a few counts of this clone. The gene calls are TRBV27 and TRBJ2-3, with D possibly TRBD2 on 5 matching bases. The germline gives CDR1 MNHEY, CDR2 SMNVEV (reference sequence). The CDR3 consists of 16 residues. V dropped 5 bases and J dropped 0 bases, with 15 bases sitting between them. This CDR3 reads CASSVPPWTSTDTQYF. CDR3 DNA: TGTGCCAGCAGTGTTCCCCCCTGGACTAGCACAGATACGCAGTATTTT.

The chain joins TRBV30 to TRBJ1-6; D is uncertain. The CDR3 has 13 residues. V lost 5 bases and J 4 bases, leaving 9 bases between the germline ends. CDR1 is GTSNPN, CDR2 SVGIG, per germline (reference sequence). CDR3 amino acids: CAWGRDYNSPLHF. In DNA, the CDR3 is TGTGCCTGGGGGAGGGATTATAATTCACCCCTCCACTTT.

This chain uses TRBV29-1 with TRBJ2-1; D is possibly TRBD1 (5 bases). V was trimmed by 6 bases and J by 0 bases, leaving 12 bases between them. The germline V gene has CDR1 SQVTM and CDR2 ANQGSEA. The CDR3 consists of 14 residues. CDR3 protein: CSVSRQSSYNEQFF. Here the CDR3 DNA reads TGCAGCGTCTCCAGACAGAGCTCCTACAATGAGCAGTTCTTC.

The chain links TRBV2 to TRBJ1-2; 7 nucleotides line up with TRBD1. V was clipped by 6 bases and J by 1 base; unmatched bases: 5. Germline V gives CDR1 SNHLY, CDR2 FYNNEI. The CDR3 is made up of 14 amino acids. The CDR3 DNA is TGTGCCAGCAGCCGGGACAGTTTTAACTATGGCTACACCTTC. Translated, it gives CASSRDSFNYGYTF. The variable domain in full, completed from reference TRBV2 and TRBJ1-2, reads EPEVTQTPSHQVTQMGQEVILRCVPISNHLYFYWYRQILGQKVEFLVSFYNNEISEKSEIFDDQFSVERPDGSNFTLKIRSTKLEDSAMYFCASSRDSFNYGYTFGSGTRLTVV.

The rearrangement joins TRBV4-3 to TRBJ2-7; TRBD2 aligns across 7 bases. V was clipped by 0 bases and J by 4 bases; unmatched bases: 6. The CDR3 has 15 amino acids. CDR1 is LGHNA, CDR2 YSLEER, per germline. CDR3 DNA sequence: TGCGCCAGCAGCCAAGATCCCAGCGGGGTTTACGAGCAGTACTTC. Translation gives CASSQDPSGVYEQYF.

The CDR3 spells CASSITGAVGEKLFF. For the CDR3, the DNA is TGTGCCAGCAGCATTACAGGGGCGGTCGGGGAAAAACTGTTTTTT. The J gene is TRBJ1-4, the V gene TRBV5-4, with TRBD1 identical over 7 bases. V dropped 4 bases and J dropped 8; count of bases not matched to a gene: 11. Germline assignment: CDR1 SGHNT and CDR2 YYREEE (reference sequence). The CDR3 has 15 amino acids. The whole variable domain, filled in from reference TRBV5-4 and TRBJ1-4, reads ETGVTQSPTHLIKTRGQQVTLRCSSQSGHNTVSWYQQALGQGPQFIFQYYREEENGRGNFPPRFSGLQFPNYSSELNVNALELDDSALYLCASSITGAVGEKLFFGSGTQLSVL.

This clone was seen more than once but under ten times. The rearrangement links TRBV30 to TRBJ2-5; no reliable D call. Germline V CDR1 and CDR2: GTSNPN, SVGIG (reference sequence). V was clipped by 2 bases and J by 2 bases, with 12 bases between them. The CDR3 is made up of 14 amino acids. CDR3 sequence (DNA): TGTGCCTGGAGTAGAATGGGATCACAAGAGACCCAGTACTTC. It specifies CAWSRMGSQETQYF.

To note about this clone: A much more abundant neighbour one base away suggests this may be a read error. The genes are TRBV14 and TRBJ2-3; the match to TRBD2 covers 9 bases. V lost 0 bases, J lost 4 bases, and 17 bases stayed unmatched. The germline gives CDR1 SGHDN, CDR2 FVKESK. This CDR3 comprises 20 residues. DNA for the CDR3: TGTGCCAGCAGCCAAGATAGGGTTAGGTTGGCTAGCGGGACACCAGATACGCAGTATTTT. This gives the protein CASSQDRVRLASGTPDTQYF.

CDR3 sequence: CAISQQVINGYTF. CDR3 DNA: TGTGCCATCAGTCAACAGGTGATCAATGGCTACACCTTC. This chain joins TRBV10-3 and TRBJ1-2; D perhaps matches TRBD1 (5 bases). The germline V gene encodes CDR1 ENHRY and CDR2 SYGVKD. Trimming left V 5 bases short and J 6 bases short, with 13 bases between. CDR3 length: 13 amino acids.

The chain joins TRBV6-5 to TRBJ1-1, with D uncertain. The CDR3 consists of 14 residues. The V end lost 6 bases, the J end lost 9 bases, and 20 bases lay between the germline ends. Germline CDR1 reads MNHEY; CDR2 reads SVGAGI. In DNA, the CDR3 is TGTGCCAGCAGCCTCGCCCGGGATAGCGGCAAAGCTTTCTTT. Translation gives CASSLARDSGKAFF.

This clone was detected only once. This chain connects TRBV14 to TRBJ2-3, with TRBD1 matching over 7 bases. The CDR3 has 15 amino acids. CDR1 is SGHDN, CDR2 FVKESK, per germline. V gave up 5 bases and J gave up 1 base; unmatched junction bases: 6. The CDR3 region has the DNA TGTGCCAGCAGCAAGGGGGCGGAACGCACAGATACGCAGTATTTT. Its translation is CASSKGAERTDTQYF.

The V call is TRBV7-2, the J call TRBJ2-7, with TRBD2 matching 8 bases. The J segment lost 2 bases and the V segment lost 5 bases, leaving 8 bases of the junction unmatched. The CDR3 is 15 amino acids. Germline V lookup: CDR1 SGHTA, CDR2 FQGNSA. The CDR3 DNA reads as TGTGCCAGCAGCGTGAGGTCTAGCGGGCCCTACGAGCAGTACTTC. Amino acid sequence: CASSVRSSGPYEQYF.

J is TRBJ2-7 and V is TRBV19, with D unresolved. The V gene's germline CDR1 is LNHDA and CDR2 SQIVND (reference sequence). The CDR3 consists of 14 residues. Between the trimmed V and J ends, which lost 3 bases and 1 base, there was a span of 10 bases. CDR3 coding DNA: TGTGCCAGTAGTATCCTAAGCAGTTCCTACGAGCAGTACTTC. It translates to CASSILSSSYEQYF.

This clone came up many times. V usage is TRBV6-6 and J usage is TRBJ2-5, with TRBD2 matching 8 bases. The germline gives CDR1 MNHNY, CDR2 SVGAGI (reference sequence). This CDR3 has 15 residues. V trimming: 6 bases; J trimming: 7 bases; junction bases outside the gene matches: 13. CDR3 sequence reads: CASSPRDSGERTQYF. CDR3 bases: TGTGCCAGCAGCCCCCGGGATAGCGGGGAGAGGACCCAGTACTTC.

This clone was seen more than once but under ten times. The chain is built from TRBV4-1 and TRBJ1-1; D is uncertain. V gave up 0 bases and J gave up 10 bases, with 12 bases separating them. Germline V gene data show CDR1 as MGHRA and CDR2 as YSYEKL. The CDR3 covers 13 residues. CDR3 in amino acids: CASSQEVQKRAFF. The CDR3 nucleotides are TGCGCCAGCAGCCAAGAAGTCCAAAAACGAGCTTTCTTT.

This clone is a singleton in its sample. This chain connects TRBV13 to TRBJ1-1, with D possibly TRBD1 on 5 matching bases. Germline-derived CDR1 and CDR2 are PRHDT and FYEKMQ (reference sequence). The CDR3 covers 15 residues. Trimming took 5 bases from V and 1 from J, leaving 14 bases between them. The CDR3 sequence is CASSPSGGRNTEAFF. CDR3 bases: TGTGCCAGCAGCCCAAGTGGGGGTAGGAACACTGAAGCTTTCTTT.

The CDR3 reads CASSLQNLHF. In DNA, the CDR3 is TGTGCCAGCAGTCTACAGAACCTCCACTTT. The chain joins TRBV27 to TRBJ1-6, with D unresolved. V lost 5 bases to trimming and J lost 15 bases, with 8 bases between them. The CDR3 has 10 amino acids. CDR1 and CDR2 from the germline V gene are MNHEY and SMNVEV (reference sequence).

This clone was seen only once. This sequence joins TRBV5-1 and TRBJ1-4, with 9 bases lining up with TRBD1. The germline gives CDR1 SGHRS, CDR2 YFSETQ. V shed 3 bases and J 6 bases; nucleotides not matched to a gene: 6. The CDR3 spans 15 residues. The CDR3 region has the DNA TGCGCCAGCAGCTCGGGGGACAGGGAGGATGAAAAACTGTTTTTT. Protein product: CASSSGDREDEKLFF.

Worth noting for this clone: Other DNA sequences in this specimen translate into the identical CDR3. V gene TRBV7-2 combines with J gene TRBJ1-5, with D perhaps TRBD1 (6 bases). The CDR3 consists of 14 residues. V dropped 3 bases and J dropped 2 bases, with 8 bases sitting between them. Germline CDR1 and CDR2: SGHTA and FQGNSA. This chain's CDR3 is CASSLNRGNQPQHF. DNA of the CDR3: TGTGCCAGCAGCTTGAACAGGGGCAATCAGCCCCAGCATTTT. Full variable domain (missing parts from reference TRBV7-2 and TRBJ1-5): GAGVSQSPSNKVTEKGKDVELRCDPISGHTALYWYRQSLGQGLEFLIYFQGNSAPDKSGLPSDRFSAERTGGSVSTLTIQRTQQEDSAVYLCASSLNRGNQPQHFGDGTRLSIL.

This chain links TRBV21-1 with TRBJ2-3; the table's D gene call, TRBD2, was not cross checked with the DNA. TRBV21-1 is a known pseudogene. There are 18 residues in the CDR3. CDR3 in amino acids: CASSEFQGRLPGTDTQYF. In nucleotides, the CDR3 is TGTGCCAGCAGCGAATTCCAAGGACGACTACCAGGCACAGATACGCAGTATTTT.

The genes are TRBV5-4 and TRBJ2-7; 9 bases are a match to TRBD2. The CDR3 is 16 amino acids. V gave up 0 bases and J gave up 1 base; unmatched junction bases: 5. The germline CDR1 and CDR2 sequences are SGHNT and YYREEE (reference sequence). CDR3 amino acids: CASSLEVAGASYEQYF. DNA for the CDR3: TGTGCCAGCAGCTTGGAGGTAGCGGGAGCGTCCTACGAGCAGTACTTC.

In this sample, this clone turned up once. V gene TRBV13 combines with J gene TRBJ1-3, with D hard to call. Between the trimmed V and J ends, which lost 1 base and 0 bases, there was a span of 10 bases. This CDR3 is built from 16 residues. Germline CDR1 reads PRHDT; CDR2 reads FYEKMQ (reference sequence). The CDR3 DNA follows: TGTGCCAGCAGCTTAGCACAACTGTTCTCTGGAAACACCATATATTTT. It codes for CASSLAQLFSGNTIYF.

The V gene is TRBV7-2, the J gene TRBJ2-7, with D possibly being TRBD1 or TRBD2 (6 bases each). CDR1 SGHTA and CDR2 FQGNSA come from the germline V gene. The CDR3 has 14 amino acids. Trimming stripped 0 bases from V and 7 bases from J, with 13 bases between. CDR3 protein: CASSLAGQGREQYF. CDR3 bases: TGTGCCAGCAGCTTAGCGGGGCAGGGGAGGGAGCAGTACTTC.